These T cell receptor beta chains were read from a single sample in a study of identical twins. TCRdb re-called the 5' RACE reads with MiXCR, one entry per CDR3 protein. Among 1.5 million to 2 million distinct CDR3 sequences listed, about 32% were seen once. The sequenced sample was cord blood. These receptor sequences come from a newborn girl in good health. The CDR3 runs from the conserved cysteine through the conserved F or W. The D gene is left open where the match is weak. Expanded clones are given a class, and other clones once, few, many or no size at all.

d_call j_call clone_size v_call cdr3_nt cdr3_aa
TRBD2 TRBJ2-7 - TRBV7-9 TGTGCCAGCAGCCCAGGACTAGCGGGGCAAGGCTCCTACAATGAGCAGTACTTC CASSPGLAGQGSYNEQYF
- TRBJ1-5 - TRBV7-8 TGTGCCAGCAGCATCGCTCGGGACTCTTCATATAGCAATCAGCCCCAGCATTTT CASSIARDSSYSNQPQHF
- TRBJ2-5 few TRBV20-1 TGCAGTGCCGAAGGCGCGGGGTCCCAAGAGACCCAGTACTTC CSAEGAGSQETQYF
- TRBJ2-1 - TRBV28 TGTGCCAGTACTTGGGGGGTGGGGGGACTGTCCTACAATGAGCAGTTCTTC CASTWGVGGLSYNEQFF
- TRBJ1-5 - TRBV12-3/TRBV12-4 TGTGCCAGCAGTCTTTGGGGAGAAGGGCAGCCCCAGCATTTT CASSLWGEGQPQHF
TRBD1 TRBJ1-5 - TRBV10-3 TGTGCCATCAAGGGACAGGGGGATCAGCCCCAGCATTTT CAIKGQGDQPQHF
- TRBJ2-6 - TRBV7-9 TGTGCCAGCAGCTTAAAGGTCTACTCTGGGGCCAACGTCCTGACTTTC CASSLKVYSGANVLTF
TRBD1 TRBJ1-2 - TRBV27 TGTGCCAGCAGCCTAACAGGGGGGGGGAAATATGGCTACACCTTC CASSLTGGGKYGYTF
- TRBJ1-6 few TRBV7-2 TGTGCCAGCAGCTTAACGGGGACCTCCTATAATTCACCCCTCCACTTT CASSLTGTSYNSPLHF
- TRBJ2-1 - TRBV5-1 TGCGCCAGCAGCTCGATAAGGGGGGCGAGCGATGAGCAGTTCTTC CASSSIRGASDEQFF
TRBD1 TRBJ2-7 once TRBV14 TGTGCCAGCAGCCGAGATCACAGGGGGTACGAGCAGTACTTC CASSRDHRGYEQYF
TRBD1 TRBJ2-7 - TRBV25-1 TGTGCCAGCAGTGGCCGGGACAGGGGGGACTACGAGCAGTACTTC CASSGRDRGDYEQYF
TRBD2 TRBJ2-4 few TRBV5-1 TGCGCCAGCAGCTTGCCGCTAGCGGGAGGAATAGCCAAAAACATTCAGTACTTC CASSLPLAGGIAKNIQYF
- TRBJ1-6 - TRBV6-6 TGTGCCAGCAGTTATGACAAGGTTATTTCCTCTTCACCCCCCCACTTT CASSYDKVISSSPPHF
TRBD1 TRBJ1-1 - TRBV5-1 TGCGCCAGCAGCTCCGACCGGACAGGCTACACTGAAGCTTTCTTT CASSSDRTGYTEAFF
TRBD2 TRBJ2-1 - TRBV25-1 TGTGCCAGCAGTGAAACGACTAGCGGGGGGGCCAATGAGCAGTTCTTC CASSETTSGGANEQFF
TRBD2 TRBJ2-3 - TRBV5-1 TGTGCCAGCAGCTTGACTAGCGGGGGGGCGTTAGATACGCAGTATTTT CASSLTSGGALDTQYF
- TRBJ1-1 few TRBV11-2 TGTGCCAGCAGCCGCACAGGGATGCCCACTGAAGCTTTCTTT CASSRTGMPTEAFF
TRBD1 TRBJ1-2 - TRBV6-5 TGTGCCAGCAGTTACATGGACAGGGGGACCTATGGCTACACCTTC CASSYMDRGTYGYTF
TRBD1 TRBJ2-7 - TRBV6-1 TGTGCCAGCAGTCCACCCTTAGGGGGCTTAGGGCACTACGAGCAGTACTTC CASSPPLGGLGHYEQYF
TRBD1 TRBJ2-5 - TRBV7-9 TGTGCCAGCAGCTTAGTAACAGGGGGTCCCTTGGATGAGCAGTACTTC CASSLVTGGPLDEQYF
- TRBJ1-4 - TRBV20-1 TGCAGTGCTAGGGGGGTTAATGAAAAACTGTTTTTT CSARGVNEKLFF
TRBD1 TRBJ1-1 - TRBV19 TGTGCCACCAGGGACAGGATGAACACTGAAGCTTTCTTT CATRDRMNTEAFF
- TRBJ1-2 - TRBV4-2 TGTGCCAGCAGCCAAGGGTCTGGGGGGGGCTATGGCTACACCTTC CASSQGSGGGYGYTF
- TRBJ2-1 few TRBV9 TGTGCCAGCAACGGACAGAGCTCCTACAATGAGCAGTTCTTC CASNGQSSYNEQFF
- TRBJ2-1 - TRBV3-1 TGTGCCAGCAGCCAAGGAGCTATTTCCTACAATGAGCAGTTCTTC CASSQGAISYNEQFF
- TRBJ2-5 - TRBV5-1 TGCGCCGGCAGCCCCCCAGTTTTTGGGGAGACCCAGTACTTC CAGSPPVFGETQYF
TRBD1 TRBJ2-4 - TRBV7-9 TGTGCCAGCAGCTCCTGGGACAGCGTAGCCAAAAACATTCAGTACTTC CASSSWDSVAKNIQYF
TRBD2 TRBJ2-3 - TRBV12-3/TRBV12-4 TGTGCCAGCAGTTTAGGCCCTCTAGCGGCTACAGATACGCAGTATTTT CASSLGPLAATDTQYF
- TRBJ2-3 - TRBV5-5 TGTGCCAGCAGCGCTACGTTGTCAGGGCCAATTAGCACAGATACGCAGTATTTT CASSATLSGPISTDTQYF
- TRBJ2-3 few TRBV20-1 TGCAGTCCGAAGCTAGTCACGTCGACAGATACGCAGTATTTT CSPKLVTSTDTQYF
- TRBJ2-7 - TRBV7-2 TGTGCCAGCAGCTTAACTAGTGGCCCCAAAACCTACAATGAGCAGTACTTC CASSLTSGPKTYNEQYF
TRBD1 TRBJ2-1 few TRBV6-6 TGTGCCACCCGCAGGGGGCTCTACAATGAGCAGTTCTTC CATRRGLYNEQFF
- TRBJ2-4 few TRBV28 TGTGCCAGCAGTTTGACAGTCCCCCTAGCCAAAAACATTCAGTACTTC CASSLTVPLAKNIQYF
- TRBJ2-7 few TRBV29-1 TGCAGCGTTCAAGCGGCTTATCCCCCCTACGAGCAGTACTTC CSVQAAYPPYEQYF
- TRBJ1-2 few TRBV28 TGTGCGGCGGGCCTCTATGGCTACACCTTC CAAGLYGYTF
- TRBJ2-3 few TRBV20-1 TGCAGTGCTAGAGTTGGGGGGGGCAGTATAGATACGCAGTATTTT CSARVGGGSIDTQYF
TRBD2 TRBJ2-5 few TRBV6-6 TGTGCCAGCAGTTACTCATCCCGGGGAGGGGAGACCCAGTACTTC CASSYSSRGGETQYF
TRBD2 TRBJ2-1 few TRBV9 TGTGCCAGCAGCGTGGCGGGGGGGATCAATGAGCAGTTCTTC CASSVAGGINEQFF
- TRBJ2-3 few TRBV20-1 TGCAGTGCTACCCAGTCCCTTAGCACAGATACGCAGTATTTT CSATQSLSTDTQYF
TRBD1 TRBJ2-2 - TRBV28 TGTGCCAGCAGTTTATTGGGGACAGGGACCACCGGGGAGCTGTTTTTT CASSLLGTGTTGELFF
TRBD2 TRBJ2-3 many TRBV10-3 TGTGCCGAATCGGGGCTAGCGGGGGGGCGTATCATGGATACGCAGTATTTT CAESGLAGGRIMDTQYF
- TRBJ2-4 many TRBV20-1 TGCAGTGCTAGAGTTGCCGGGGTCAAAAACATTCAGTACTTC CSARVAGVKNIQYF
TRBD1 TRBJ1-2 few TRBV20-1 TGCAGTGCTAGAAGGGGGACAGGGTTCCCCTACACCTTC CSARRGTGFPYTF
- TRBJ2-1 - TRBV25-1 TGTGCCACAATAGGGGACTACAATGAGCAGTTCTTC CATIGDYNEQFF
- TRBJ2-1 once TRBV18 TGTGCCAGCTCACCAACGGGGACCTCGGAGACCCAGTTCTTC CASSPTGTSETQFF
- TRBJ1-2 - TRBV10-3 TGTGCCATCAGGTCACGGGGGGACTATGGCTACACCTTC CAIRSRGDYGYTF
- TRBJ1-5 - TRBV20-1 TGCAGTGCTAATAGCAATCAGCCCCAGCATTTT CSANSNQPQHF
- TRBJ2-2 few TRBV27 TGTGCCAGCAGCCCCCAGGACACCTACTACCTCACCGGGGAGCTGTTTTTT CASSPQDTYYLTGELFF
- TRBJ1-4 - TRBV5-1 TGCGCCAGCAGCCGGGACAAAACAACTAATGAAAAACTGTTTTTT CASSRDKTTNEKLFF
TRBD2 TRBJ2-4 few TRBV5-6 TGTGCCAGCAGCTCTCGACTAGCGGATAACATTCAGTACTTC CASSSRLADNIQYF